This TCR beta chain emerged from a study of T cell responses to AZD1222 COVID-19 vaccine. Study conclusions and caveats: Donor demographics were predominantly white British with a female majority; clonal diversity may be underestimated. Spike-spanning, vaccine-associated CD4 TCRs were dominant at 160-218 and 743-854.

Trimming removed 5 bases at V and 0 bases at J, with 10 bases between. The germline V gene has CDR1 MNHEY and CDR2 SVGAGI. The CDR3 extends over 14 amino acids. Assay used: immunoSEQ multiplex PCR; TCRdb lists only in-frame clones, some missing. In the table there are around 99,000 clones, roughly 86% of which are singletons. Comments on this clone: What it binds is not known.

This TCR was sampled from an adult in good health. The sequenced sample was peripheral blood, obtained on day 0 of MenACWY control vaccination. The chain carries TRBV6-5 and TRBJ1-1; no clear D. The CDR3 region has the DNA TGTGCCAGCAGTCGGACGTTCTTGAACACTGAAGCTTTCTTT. Translated: CASSRTFLNTEAFF.